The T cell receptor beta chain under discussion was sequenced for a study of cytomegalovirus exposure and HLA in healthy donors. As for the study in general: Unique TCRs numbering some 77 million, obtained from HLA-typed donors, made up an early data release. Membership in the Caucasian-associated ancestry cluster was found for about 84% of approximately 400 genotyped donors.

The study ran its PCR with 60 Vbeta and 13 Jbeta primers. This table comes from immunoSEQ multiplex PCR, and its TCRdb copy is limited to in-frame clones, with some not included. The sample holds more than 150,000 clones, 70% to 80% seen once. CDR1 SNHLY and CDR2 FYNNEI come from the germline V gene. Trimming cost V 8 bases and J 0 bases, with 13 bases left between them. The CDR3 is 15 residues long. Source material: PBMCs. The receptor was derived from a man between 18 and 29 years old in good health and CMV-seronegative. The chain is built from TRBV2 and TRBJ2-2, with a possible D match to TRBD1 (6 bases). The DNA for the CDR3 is TGTGCCAGCGCGTCGGACAGAACGAACACCGGGGAGCTGTTTTTT. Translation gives CASASDRTNTGELFF.